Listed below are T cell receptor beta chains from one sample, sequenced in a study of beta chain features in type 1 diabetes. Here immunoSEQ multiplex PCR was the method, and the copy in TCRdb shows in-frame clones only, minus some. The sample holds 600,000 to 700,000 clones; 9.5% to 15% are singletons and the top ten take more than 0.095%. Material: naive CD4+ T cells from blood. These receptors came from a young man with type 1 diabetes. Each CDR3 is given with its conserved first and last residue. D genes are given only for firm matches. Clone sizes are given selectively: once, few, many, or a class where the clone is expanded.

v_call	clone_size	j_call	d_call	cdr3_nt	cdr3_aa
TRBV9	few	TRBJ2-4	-	TGTGCCAGCAGCGAGGGTGTTCAGAGACTCAAAAACATTCAGTACTTC	CASSEGVQRLKNIQYF
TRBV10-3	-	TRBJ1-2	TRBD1	TGTGCCGCCGTGGGACAGGACTATGGCTACACCTTC	CAAVGQDYGYTF
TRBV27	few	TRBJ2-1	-	TGTGCCAGCAGTTTAGGAGGGTGGAGCTCCTACAATGAGCAGTTCTTC	CASSLGGWSSYNEQFF
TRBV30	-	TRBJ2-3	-	TGTGCCTGGAGTGCGTCTACGGTCGATGAGTATTTT	CAWSASTVDEYF
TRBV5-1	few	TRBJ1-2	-	TGCGCCAGCAGCTTGGCGGCAACCAACTATGGCTACACCTTC	CASSLAATNYGYTF
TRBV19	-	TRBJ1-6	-	TGTGCCAGTAGTGCAACCCAGGGGTACCTCCACTTT	CASSATQGYLHF
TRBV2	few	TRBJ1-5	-	TGTGCCAGCAGTGAACCCGGGGTGGGTCCGAATCAGCCCCAGCATTTT	CASSEPGVGPNQPQHF
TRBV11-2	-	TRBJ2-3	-	TGTGCCAGCAGCTCTGATAGCGGATCTAGCACAGATACGCAGTATTTT	CASSSDSGSSTDTQYF
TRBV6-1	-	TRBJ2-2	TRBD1	TGTGCCAGCAGGACCGGGACAGGGAACACCGGGGAGCTGTTTTTT	CASRTGTGNTGELFF
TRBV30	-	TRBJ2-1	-	TGTGCCTGGAGTAAGCCAACAGTGAGCTCCTACAATGAGCAGTTCTTC	CAWSKPTVSSYNEQFF
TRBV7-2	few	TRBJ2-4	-	TGTGCCAGCAGCTTAGGAGCTACAGCCAAAAACATTCAGTACTTC	CASSLGATAKNIQYF
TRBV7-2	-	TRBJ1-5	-	TGTGCCAGCAACTACAGAGATAGCAATCAGCCCCAGCATTTT	CASNYRDSNQPQHF
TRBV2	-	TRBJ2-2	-	TGTGCCAGCAGTGAAAGGGACACCGGGGAGCTGTTTTTT	CASSERDTGELFF
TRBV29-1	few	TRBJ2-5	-	TGCAGCGTTGAAGAACGAGGATTAGAGACCCAGTACTTC	CSVEERGLETQYF
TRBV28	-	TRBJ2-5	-	TGTGCCAGCAGTTCTACGGGGGCCGGGGAGACCCAGTACTTC	CASSSTGAGETQYF
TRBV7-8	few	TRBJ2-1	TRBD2	TGTGCCAGCAGCTTTAGCGGGGGAAGTGGTTGGAATGAGCAGTTCTTC	CASSFSGGSGWNEQFF
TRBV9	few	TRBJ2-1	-	TGTGCCAGCAGCGTGGAGGGGGCCTCCTACAATGAGCAGTTCTTC	CASSVEGASYNEQFF
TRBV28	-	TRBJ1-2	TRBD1	TGTGCCAGCAGCAGGGGGAGCGTAGGGGCTGTTGGCTACACCTTC	CASSRGSVGAVGYTF
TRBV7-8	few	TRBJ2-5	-	TGTGCCAGCAGCTCCGGGGACCCGGGGGAGACCCAGTACTTC	CASSSGDPGETQYF
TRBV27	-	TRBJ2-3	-	TGTGCCAGCACTTCAGGGGTCGTTGCGGATACGCAGTATTTT	CASTSGVVADTQYF
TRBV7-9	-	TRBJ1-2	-	TGTGCCAGCAGCTTAACCGCGGCGGGCAGCAACTATGGCTACACCTTC	CASSLTAAGSNYGYTF
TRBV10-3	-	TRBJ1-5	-	TGTGCCATCAGTGACGCGGATAGCAATCAGCCCCAGCATTTT	CAISDADSNQPQHF
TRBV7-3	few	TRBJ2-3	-	TGTGCCAGCAGCCCCGGGGGAAGAGGCACAGATACGCAGTATTTT	CASSPGGRGTDTQYF
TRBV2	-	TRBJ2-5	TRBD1	TGTGCCAGCAGTGCTCGGGACAGCCAAGAGACCCAGTACTTC	CASSARDSQETQYF
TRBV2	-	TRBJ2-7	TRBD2	TGTGCCAGCAGTGAAGCGAGAGGCGGGGGAACCTACGAGCAGTACTTC	CASSEARGGGTYEQYF
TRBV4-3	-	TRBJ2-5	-	TGCGCCAGCAGCCAAGAAGTGAGGGTTCGCGGGGAGACCCAGTACTTC	CASSQEVRVRGETQYF
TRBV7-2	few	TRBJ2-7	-	TGTGCCAGCAGCTTAGACCGGCCCTACGAGCAGTACTTC	CASSLDRPYEQYF
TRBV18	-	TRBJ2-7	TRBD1	TGTGCCAGCTCACCTGTAGGGGACAGAGGCTACGAGCAGTACTTC	CASSPVGDRGYEQYF
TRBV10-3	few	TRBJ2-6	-	TGTGCCATCACCTACGGGGCTGGGGCCAACGTCCTGACTTTC	CAITYGAGANVLTF
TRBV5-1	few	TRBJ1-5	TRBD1	TGCGCCAGCAGCTTGCGGCAGGGGGGACAGCCCCAGCATTTT	CASSLRQGGQPQHF
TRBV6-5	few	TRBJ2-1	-	TGTGCCAGCAGTGGCCGGGACAACTACAATGAGCAGTTCTTC	CASSGRDNYNEQFF
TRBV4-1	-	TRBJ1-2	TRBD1	TGCGCCAGCAGCCAACGGACAGGGATAGCGCGTGGCTACACCTTC	CASSQRTGIARGYTF
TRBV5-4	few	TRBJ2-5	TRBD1	TGTGCCAGCAGCTTGGGACAGGGGTCAGAGACCCAGTACTTC	CASSLGQGSETQYF
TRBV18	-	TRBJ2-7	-	TGTGCCAGCTCAGCTAGCCAGGAAACCTACGAGCAGTACTTC	CASSASQETYEQYF
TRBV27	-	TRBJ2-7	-	TGTGCCAGCAGTTTACGCGTGGGGGCACCCTACGAGCAGTACTTC	CASSLRVGAPYEQYF
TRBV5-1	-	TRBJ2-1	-	TGCGCCAGCAGCCCTCTAGGGGGTTCCTACAATGAGCAGTTCTTC	CASSPLGGSYNEQFF
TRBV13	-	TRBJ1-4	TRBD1	TGTGCCAGCAGCTACCGGGACAGGGTAAAACTGTTTTTT	CASSYRDRVKLFF
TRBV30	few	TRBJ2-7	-	TGTGCCTGGAGTGTAAAAGCGTCCGGGGAGCAGTACTTC	CAWSVKASGEQYF
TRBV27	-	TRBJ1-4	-	TGTGCCAGCAGCCGTGACGCCGTTGGGACTAATGAAAAACTGTTTTTT	CASSRDAVGTNEKLFF
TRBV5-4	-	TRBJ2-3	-	TGTGCCAGCAGCCCGACGGCGGCTACCACAGATACGCAGTATTTT	CASSPTAATTDTQYF
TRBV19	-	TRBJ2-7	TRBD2	TGTGCCAGTAGTATGAGGGCGGGGGTCACCTTAAGCTCCTACGAGCAGTACTTC	CASSMRAGVTLSSYEQYF
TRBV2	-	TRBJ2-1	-	TGTGCCAGCAGGACTAGGGGGGGAAACAATGAGCAGTTCTTC	CASRTRGGNNEQFF
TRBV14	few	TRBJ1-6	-	TGTGCCAGCAGCCAGGGCTTCGTGCAGGGAGGTAATTCACCCCTCCACTTT	CASSQGFVQGGNSPLHF
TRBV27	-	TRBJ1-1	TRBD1	TGTGCCAGCAGTTTGGAGACAGGGAGCACTGAAGCTTTCTTT	CASSLETGSTEAFF
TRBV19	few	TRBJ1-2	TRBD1	TGTGCCAGTAGCACTCCACAGGGGGTGTTCTATGGCTACACCTTC	CASSTPQGVFYGYTF
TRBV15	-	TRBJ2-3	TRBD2	TGTGCCACCAGCAGAGACCTGGGGGGGAGATACACAGATACGCAGTATTTT	CATSRDLGGRYTDTQYF
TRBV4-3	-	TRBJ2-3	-	TGCGCCAGCAGCCAAGAAGCTTACACAGATACGCAGTATTTT	CASSQEAYTDTQYF
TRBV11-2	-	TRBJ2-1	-	TGTGCCAGCAGCCCGGTCCTCTACAATGAGCAGTTCTTC	CASSPVLYNEQFF
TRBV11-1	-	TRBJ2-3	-	TGTGCCAGCAGCTTAGGTGGCGGGACAGATACGCAGTATTTT	CASSLGGGTDTQYF
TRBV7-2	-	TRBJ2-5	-	TGTGCCAGCAGCCTCCCGGAGACCCAGTACTTC	CASSLPETQYF
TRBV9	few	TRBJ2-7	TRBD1	TGTGCCAGCAGCGCACACGACAGGGTTCAGGAGCAGTACTTC	CASSAHDRVQEQYF
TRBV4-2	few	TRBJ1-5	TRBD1	TGTGCCAGCAGCCAGGGACAGGACAATCAGCCCCAGCATTTT	CASSQGQDNQPQHF
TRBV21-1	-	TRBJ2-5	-	TGTGCCAGCAGCAACAGGACAGGGGGCCATCAAGAGACCCAGTACTTC	CASSNRTGGHQETQYF